The clone carrying this T cell receptor (beta chain) was seen only a few times. Antigen: not known. In all sorted populations, purity surpassed 95%. The data were taken from a study of beta chain features in type 1 diabetes. The wider study: No age, gender or cell yield differences were seen between patients and healthy donors. Study-level results: Type 1 diabetes patients had TCRB CDR3s that were shorter (moderately but significantly so) in all four CD4+ subsets. Type 1 diabetes patients had VDJ junctions that carried fewer insertions and more deletions.

Investigators reverse transcribed all isolated RNA, so they sequenced expressed TCRB transcripts. Read counts averaged approximately 3.5 million for samples of naive, central memory and regulatory T cells. The method was immunoSEQ multiplex PCR; TCRdb's version includes in-frame clones alone and lacks a portion of them. This table holds about 240,000 clones, about 15% found once. Germline CDR1 is SGHAT and CDR2 is FQNNGV. The CDR3 extends over 16 amino acids. The germline V and J ends were trimmed by 5 bases and 8 bases, with 22 bases remaining between them. This sequence joins TRBV11-2 and TRBJ2-1, with TRBD2 as a possible D gene (6 bases). Material: naive CD4+ T cells from blood. The receptor was isolated from a man aged 25-45 years with type 1 diabetes. The CDR3: CASSTQTSEKVDEQFF. The CDR3 region has the DNA TGTGCCAGCAGCACCCAGACTAGTGAGAAAGTCGATGAGCAGTTCTTC.